The T cell receptor (beta chain) under discussion was sequenced for a study of beta chain features in type 1 diabetes. This clone was seen only a few times. Every isolated RNA sample was fully reverse transcribed, so sequencing captured expressed TCRB transcripts. The method was immunoSEQ multiplex PCR; TCRdb's version includes in-frame clones alone and lacks a portion of them. Of fewer than 500,000 clones listed, around 14% are singletons. Germline lookup yields CDR1 SQVTM and CDR2 ANQGSEA. V lost 7 bases and J 9 bases, leaving 18 bases between the germline ends. The CDR3 runs 12 residues. The source of this sequence is a man younger than 40 in good health. The sample was naive CD4+ T cells from blood. The chain has TRBV29-1 and TRBJ2-5; TRBD2 might be the D (5 bases). The CDR3 DNA is TGCAGCGGTGTGGTCTTCCTGAGGGCCCAGTACTTC. Amino acid sequence: CSGVVFLRAQYF.